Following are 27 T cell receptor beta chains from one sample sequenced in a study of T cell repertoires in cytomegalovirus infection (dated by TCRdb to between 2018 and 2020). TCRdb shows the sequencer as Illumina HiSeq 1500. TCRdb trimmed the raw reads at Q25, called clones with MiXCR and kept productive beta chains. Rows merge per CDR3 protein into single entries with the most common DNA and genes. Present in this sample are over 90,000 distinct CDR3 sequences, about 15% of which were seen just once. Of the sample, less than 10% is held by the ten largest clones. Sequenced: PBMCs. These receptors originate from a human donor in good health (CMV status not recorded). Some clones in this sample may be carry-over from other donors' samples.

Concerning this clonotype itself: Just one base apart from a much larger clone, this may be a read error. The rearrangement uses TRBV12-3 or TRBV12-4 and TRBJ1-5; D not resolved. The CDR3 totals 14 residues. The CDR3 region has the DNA TGTGCCAGCAGTTTAGCGCTGGCAATTCAGACCCAGCATTTT. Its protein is CASSLALAIQTQHF.

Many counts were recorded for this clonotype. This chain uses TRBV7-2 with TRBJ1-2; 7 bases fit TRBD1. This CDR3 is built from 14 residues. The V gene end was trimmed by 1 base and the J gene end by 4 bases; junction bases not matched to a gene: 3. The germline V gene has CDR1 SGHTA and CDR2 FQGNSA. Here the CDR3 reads CASSLEGASYGYTF. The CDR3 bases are TGTGCCAGCAGCTTAGAGGGGGCCTCCTATGGCTACACCTTC.

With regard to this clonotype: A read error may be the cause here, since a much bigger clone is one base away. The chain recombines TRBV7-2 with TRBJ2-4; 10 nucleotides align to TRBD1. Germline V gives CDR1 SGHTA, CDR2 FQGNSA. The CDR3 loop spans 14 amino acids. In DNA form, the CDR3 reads TGTGACAGCAGCCCGGACAGGGGGGCTAACATTCAGTACTTC. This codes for CDSSPDRGANIQYF.

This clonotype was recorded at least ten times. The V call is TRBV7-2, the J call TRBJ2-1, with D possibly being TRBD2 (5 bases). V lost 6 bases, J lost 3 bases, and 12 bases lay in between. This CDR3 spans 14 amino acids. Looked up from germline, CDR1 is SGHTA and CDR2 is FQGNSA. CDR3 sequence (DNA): TGTGCCAGCAGACTGGTGGGAGACTACAATGAGCAGTTCTTC. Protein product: CASRLVGDYNEQFF.

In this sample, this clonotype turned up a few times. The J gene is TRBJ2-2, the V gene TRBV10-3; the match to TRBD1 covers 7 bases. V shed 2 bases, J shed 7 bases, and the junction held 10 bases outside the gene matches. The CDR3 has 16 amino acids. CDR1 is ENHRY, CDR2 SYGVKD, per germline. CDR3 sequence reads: CAISEGGTGDVGELFF. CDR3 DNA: TGTGCCATCAGTGAGGGAGGAACAGGGGATGTCGGGGAGCTGTTTTTT.

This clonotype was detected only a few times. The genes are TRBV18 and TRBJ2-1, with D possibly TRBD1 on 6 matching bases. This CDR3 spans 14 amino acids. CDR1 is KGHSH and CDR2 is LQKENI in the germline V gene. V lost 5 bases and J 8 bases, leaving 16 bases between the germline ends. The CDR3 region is CASSINRVPDEQFF. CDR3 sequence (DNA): TGTGCCAGCTCAATCAACAGGGTTCCCGATGAGCAGTTCTTC.

The CDR3 loop reads CASSNLRGTEMGGYTF. In DNA form, the CDR3 reads TGTGCCAGTAGTAACCTACGGGGGACAGAAATGGGAGGCTACACCTTC. The chain has TRBV19 and TRBJ1-2; 7 bases are a match to TRBD1. The trim removed 4 bases at V and 8 bases at J, leaving 16 bases unmatched. Germline lookup yields CDR1 LNHDA and CDR2 SQIVND (reference sequence). The CDR3 covers 16 residues.

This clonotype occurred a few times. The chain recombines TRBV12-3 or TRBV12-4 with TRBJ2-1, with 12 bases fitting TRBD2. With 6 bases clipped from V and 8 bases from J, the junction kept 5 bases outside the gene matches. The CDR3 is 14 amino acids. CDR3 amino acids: CASRPSGGADEQFF. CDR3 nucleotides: TGTGCCAGCAGACCTAGCGGGGGGGCCGATGAGCAGTTCTTC.

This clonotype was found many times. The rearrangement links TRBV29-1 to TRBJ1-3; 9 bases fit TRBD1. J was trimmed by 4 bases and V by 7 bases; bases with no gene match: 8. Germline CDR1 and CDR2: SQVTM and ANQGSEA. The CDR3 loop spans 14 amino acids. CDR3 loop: CSGRTGAGGNTIYF. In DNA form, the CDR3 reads TGCAGCGGCAGGACAGGGGCAGGGGGAAACACCATATATTTT.

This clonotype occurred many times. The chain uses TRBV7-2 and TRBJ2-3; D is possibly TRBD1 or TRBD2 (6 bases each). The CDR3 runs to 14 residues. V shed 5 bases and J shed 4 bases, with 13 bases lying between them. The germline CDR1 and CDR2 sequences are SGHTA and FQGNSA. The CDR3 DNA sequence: TGTGCCAGCAGCCGAAACGGGGGCCCAGATACGCAGTATTTT. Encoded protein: CASSRNGGPDTQYF.

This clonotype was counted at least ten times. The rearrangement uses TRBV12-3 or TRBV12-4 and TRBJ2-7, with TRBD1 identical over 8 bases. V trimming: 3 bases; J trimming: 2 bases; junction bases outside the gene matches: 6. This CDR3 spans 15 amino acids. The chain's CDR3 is CASSFGDRGTYEQYF. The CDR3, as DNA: TGTGCCAGCAGTTTCGGTGACAGGGGAACCTACGAGCAGTACTTC.

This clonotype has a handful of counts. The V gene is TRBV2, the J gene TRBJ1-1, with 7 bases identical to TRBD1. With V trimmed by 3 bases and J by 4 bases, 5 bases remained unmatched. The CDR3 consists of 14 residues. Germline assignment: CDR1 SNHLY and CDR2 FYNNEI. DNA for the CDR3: TGTGCCAGCAGTGACCAGGGGGTCTCCACTGAAGCTTTCTTT. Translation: CASSDQGVSTEAFF.

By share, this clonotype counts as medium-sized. The CDR3 here is CASRLVGIGVGTEAFF. Written as DNA, the CDR3 is TGTGCCAGCCGACTCGTAGGGATTGGGGTCGGCACTGAAGCTTTCTTT. The V call is TRBV7-2, the J call TRBJ1-1; D is unclear. The CDR3 has 16 amino acids. V lost 8 bases and J lost 4, with 23 bases in between. Germline V gene sequence: CDR1 SGHTA, CDR2 FQGNSA.

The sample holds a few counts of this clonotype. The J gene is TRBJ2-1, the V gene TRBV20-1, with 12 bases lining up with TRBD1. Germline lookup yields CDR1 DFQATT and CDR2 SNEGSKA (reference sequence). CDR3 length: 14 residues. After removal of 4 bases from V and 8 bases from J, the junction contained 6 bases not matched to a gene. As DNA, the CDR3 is TGCAGTGCTATATCGGGACAGGGGGCGGATGAGCAGTTCTTC. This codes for CSAISGQGADEQFF.

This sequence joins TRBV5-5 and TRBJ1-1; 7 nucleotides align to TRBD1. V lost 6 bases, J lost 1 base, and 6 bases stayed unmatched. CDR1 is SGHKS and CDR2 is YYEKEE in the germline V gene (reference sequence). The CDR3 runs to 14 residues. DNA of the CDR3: TGTGCCAGCATCATTTACAGGGGGAACACTGAAGCTTTCTTT. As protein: CASIIYRGNTEAFF.

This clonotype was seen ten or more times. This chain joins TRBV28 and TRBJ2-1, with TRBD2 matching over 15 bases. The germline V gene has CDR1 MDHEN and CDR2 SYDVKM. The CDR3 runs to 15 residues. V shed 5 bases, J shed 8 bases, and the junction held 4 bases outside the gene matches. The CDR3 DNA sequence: TGTGCCAGCAGTGGACTAGCGGGGGGGCTTGATGAGCAGTTCTTC. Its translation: CASSGLAGGLDEQFF. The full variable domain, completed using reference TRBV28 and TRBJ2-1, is DVKVTQSSRYLVKRTGEKVFLECVQDMDHENMFWYRQDPGLGLRLIYFSYDVKMKEKGDIPEGYSVSREKKERFSLILESASTNQTSMYLCASSGLAGGLDEQFFGPGTRLTVL.

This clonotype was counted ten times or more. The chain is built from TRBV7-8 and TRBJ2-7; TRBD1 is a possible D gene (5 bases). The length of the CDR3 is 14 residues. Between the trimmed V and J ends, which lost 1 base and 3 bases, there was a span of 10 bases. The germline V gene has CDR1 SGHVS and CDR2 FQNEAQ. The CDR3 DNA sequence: TGTGCCAGCAGCTTAGGACAGAAATACTACGAGCAGTACTTC. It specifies CASSLGQKYYEQYF.

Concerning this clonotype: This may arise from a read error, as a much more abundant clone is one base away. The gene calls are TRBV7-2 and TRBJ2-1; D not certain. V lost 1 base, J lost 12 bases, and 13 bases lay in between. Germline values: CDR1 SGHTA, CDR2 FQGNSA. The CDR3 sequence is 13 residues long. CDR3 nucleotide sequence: TGTGCCAGCAGCTTAGGGGTTGGCCAGTGGCAGTTCTTC. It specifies CASSLGVGQWQFF.

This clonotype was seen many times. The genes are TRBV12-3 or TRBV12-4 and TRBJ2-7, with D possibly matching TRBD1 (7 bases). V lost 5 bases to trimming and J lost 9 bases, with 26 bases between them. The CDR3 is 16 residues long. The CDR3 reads CASSPWGAGGVDGQYF. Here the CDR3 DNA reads TGTGCCAGCAGTCCGTGGGGGGCAGGGGGAGTTGACGGGCAGTACTTC.

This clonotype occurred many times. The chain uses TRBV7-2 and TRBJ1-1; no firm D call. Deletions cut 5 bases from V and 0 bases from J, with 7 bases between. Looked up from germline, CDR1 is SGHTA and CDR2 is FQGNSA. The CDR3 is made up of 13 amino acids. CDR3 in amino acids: CASSAQLNTEAFF. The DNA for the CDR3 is TGTGCCAGCAGCGCTCAGTTGAACACTGAAGCTTTCTTT.

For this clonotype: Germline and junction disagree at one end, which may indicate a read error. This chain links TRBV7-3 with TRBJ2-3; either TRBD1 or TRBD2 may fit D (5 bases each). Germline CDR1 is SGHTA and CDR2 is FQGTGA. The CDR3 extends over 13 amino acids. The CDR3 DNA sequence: TGTGCCAGCAGCCTTCAGGGACCAGATACGGAGTATTTT. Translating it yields CASSLQGPDTEYF.

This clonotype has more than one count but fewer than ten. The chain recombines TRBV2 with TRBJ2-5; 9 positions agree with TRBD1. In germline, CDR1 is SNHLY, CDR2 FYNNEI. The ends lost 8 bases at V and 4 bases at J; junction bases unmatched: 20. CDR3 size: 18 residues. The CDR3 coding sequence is TGTGCCAGCCGCGGGGACAGGGCTGGGGGTGCTGGGGGAGAGACCCAGTACTTC. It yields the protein CASRGDRAGGAGGETQYF.

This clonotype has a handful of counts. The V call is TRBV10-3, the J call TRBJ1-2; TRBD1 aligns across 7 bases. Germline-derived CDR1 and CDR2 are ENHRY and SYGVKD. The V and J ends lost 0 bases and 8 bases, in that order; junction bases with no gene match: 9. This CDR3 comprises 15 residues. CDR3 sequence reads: CAISESGQGEDGYTF. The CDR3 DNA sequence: TGTGCCATCAGTGAGTCAGGGCAGGGGGAAGACGGCTACACCTTC.

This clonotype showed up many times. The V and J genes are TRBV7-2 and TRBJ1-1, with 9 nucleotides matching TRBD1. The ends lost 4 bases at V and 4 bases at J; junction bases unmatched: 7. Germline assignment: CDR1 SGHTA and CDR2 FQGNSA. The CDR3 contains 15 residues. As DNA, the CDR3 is TGTGCCAGCAGCTCGGGACAGGGAAGCGGCACTGAAGCTTTCTTT. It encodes CASSSGQGSGTEAFF.

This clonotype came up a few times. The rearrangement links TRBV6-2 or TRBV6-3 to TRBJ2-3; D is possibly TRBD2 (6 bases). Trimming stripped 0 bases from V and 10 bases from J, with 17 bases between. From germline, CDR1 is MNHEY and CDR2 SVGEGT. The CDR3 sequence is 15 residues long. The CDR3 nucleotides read TGTGCCAGCAGTTACTCGGAGACTGGGAGGATCGCGCAGTATTTT. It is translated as CASSYSETGRIAQYF.

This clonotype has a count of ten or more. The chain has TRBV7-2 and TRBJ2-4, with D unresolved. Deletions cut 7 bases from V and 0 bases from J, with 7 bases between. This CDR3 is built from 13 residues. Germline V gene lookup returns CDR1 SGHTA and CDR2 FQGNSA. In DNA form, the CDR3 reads TGTGCCAGCACCGCAAGAGCCAAAAACATTCAGTACTTC. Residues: CASTARAKNIQYF. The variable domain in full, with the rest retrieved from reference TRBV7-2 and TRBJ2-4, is GAGVSQSPSNKVTEKGKDVELRCDPISGHTALYWYRQSLGQGLEFLIYFQGNSAPDKSGLPSDRFSAERTGGSVSTLTIQRTQQEDSAVYLCASTARAKNIQYFGAGTRLSVL.

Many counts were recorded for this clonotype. The CDR3, as DNA: TGTGCCAGCAGCTGGACAGGCAATGCAAACCGTTCACCCCTCCACTTT. Translating it yields CASSWTGNANRSPLHF. The chain employs TRBV7-9 and TRBJ1-6; 7 bases are a match to TRBD1. V lost 4 bases and J lost 9; bases outside the gene matches: 12. The CDR3 extends over 16 amino acids. Germline-derived CDR1 and CDR2 are SEHNR and FQNEAQ (reference sequence).